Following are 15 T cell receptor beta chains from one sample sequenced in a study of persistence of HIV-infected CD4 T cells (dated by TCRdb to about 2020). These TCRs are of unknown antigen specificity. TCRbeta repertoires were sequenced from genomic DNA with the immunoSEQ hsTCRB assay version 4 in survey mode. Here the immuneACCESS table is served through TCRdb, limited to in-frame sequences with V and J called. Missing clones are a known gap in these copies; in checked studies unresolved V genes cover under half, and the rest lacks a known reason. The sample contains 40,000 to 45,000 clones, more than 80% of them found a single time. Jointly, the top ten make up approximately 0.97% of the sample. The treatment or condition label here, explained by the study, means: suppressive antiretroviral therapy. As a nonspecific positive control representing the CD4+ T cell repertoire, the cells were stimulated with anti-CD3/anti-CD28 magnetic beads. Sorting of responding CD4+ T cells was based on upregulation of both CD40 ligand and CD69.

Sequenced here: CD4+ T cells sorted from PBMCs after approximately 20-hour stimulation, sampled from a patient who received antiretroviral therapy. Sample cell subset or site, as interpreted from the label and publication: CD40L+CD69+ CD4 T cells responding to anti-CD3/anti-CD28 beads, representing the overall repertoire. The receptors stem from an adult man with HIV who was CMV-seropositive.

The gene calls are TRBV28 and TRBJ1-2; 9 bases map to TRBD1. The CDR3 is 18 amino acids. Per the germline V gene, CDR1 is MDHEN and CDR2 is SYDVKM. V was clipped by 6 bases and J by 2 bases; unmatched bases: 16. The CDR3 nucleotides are TGTGCCAGCAGGACGGTACAGGGGGCTCCTTCCTTCAACTATGGCTACACCTTC. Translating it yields CASRTVQGAPSFNYGYTF.

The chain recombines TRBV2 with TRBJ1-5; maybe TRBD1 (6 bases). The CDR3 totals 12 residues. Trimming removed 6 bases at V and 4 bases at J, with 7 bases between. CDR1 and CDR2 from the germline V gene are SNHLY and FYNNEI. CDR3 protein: CASSRGNQPQHF. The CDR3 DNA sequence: TGTGCCAGCAGCAGGGGTAATCAGCCCCAGCATTTT.

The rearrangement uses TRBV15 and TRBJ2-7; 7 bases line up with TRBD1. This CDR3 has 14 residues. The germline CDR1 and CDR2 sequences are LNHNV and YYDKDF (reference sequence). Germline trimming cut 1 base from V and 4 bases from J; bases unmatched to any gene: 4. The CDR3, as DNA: TGTGCCACCAGCAGAGTACAGGGGTCATACGAGCAGTACTTC. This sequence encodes CATSRVQGSYEQYF.

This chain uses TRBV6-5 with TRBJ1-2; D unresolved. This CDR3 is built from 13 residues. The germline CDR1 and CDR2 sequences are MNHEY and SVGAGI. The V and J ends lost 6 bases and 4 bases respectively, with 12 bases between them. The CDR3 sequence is CASSRTGFYGYTF. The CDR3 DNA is TGTGCCAGCAGCCGGACGGGATTCTATGGCTACACCTTC.

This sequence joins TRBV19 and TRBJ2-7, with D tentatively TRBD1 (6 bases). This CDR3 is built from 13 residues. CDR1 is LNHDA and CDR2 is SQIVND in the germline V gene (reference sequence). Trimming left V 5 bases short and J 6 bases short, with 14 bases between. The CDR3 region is CASSQGRSVEQYF. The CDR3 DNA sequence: TGTGCCAGTAGTCAGGGGCGTTCGGTCGAGCAGTACTTC.

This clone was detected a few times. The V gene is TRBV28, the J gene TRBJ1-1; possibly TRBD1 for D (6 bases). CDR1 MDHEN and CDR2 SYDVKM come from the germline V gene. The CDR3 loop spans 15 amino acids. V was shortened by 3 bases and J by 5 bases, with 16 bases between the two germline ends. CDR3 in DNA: TGTGCCAGCAGTTTCCCGGACAGCCGGGGGACTGAAGCTTTCTTT. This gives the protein CASSFPDSRGTEAFF. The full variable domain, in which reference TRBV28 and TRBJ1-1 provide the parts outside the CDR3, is DVKVTQSSRYLVKRTGEKVFLECVQDMDHENMFWYRQDPGLGLRLIYFSYDVKMKEKGDIPEGYSVSREKKERFSLILESASTNQTSMYLCASSFPDSRGTEAFFGQGTRLTVV.

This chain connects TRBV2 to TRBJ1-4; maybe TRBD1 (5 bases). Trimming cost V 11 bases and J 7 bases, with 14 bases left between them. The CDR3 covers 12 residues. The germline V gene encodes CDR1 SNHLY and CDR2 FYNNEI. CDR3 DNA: TGTGCCGATCGGGACCGGGGTGAAAAACTGTTTTTT. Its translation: CADRDRGEKLFF.

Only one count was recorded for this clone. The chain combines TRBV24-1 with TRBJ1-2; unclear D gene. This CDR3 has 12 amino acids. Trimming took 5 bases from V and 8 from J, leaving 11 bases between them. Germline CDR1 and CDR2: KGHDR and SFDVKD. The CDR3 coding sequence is TGTGCCACCAGTGCTAACAGTGGAGGCTACACCTTC. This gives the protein CATSANSGGYTF.

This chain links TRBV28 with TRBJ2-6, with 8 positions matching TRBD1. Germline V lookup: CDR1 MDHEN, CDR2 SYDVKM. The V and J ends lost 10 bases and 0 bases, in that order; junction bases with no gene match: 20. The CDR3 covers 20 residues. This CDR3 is CATHDGMRDRGHSGANVLTF. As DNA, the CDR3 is TGTGCCACCCACGACGGGATGAGAGACAGGGGACACTCTGGGGCCAACGTCCTGACTTTC.

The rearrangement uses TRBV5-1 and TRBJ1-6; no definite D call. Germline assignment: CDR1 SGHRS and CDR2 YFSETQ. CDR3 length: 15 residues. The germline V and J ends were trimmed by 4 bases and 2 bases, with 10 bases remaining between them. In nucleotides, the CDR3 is TGCGCCAGCAGCCAGGACGGCCCCTATAATTCACCCCTCCACTTT. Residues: CASSQDGPYNSPLHF.

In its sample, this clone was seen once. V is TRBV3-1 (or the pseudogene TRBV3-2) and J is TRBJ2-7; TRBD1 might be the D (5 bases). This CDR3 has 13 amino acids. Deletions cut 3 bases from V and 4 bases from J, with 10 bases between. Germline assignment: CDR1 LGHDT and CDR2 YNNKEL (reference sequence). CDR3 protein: CASSQRTQYEQYF. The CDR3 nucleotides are TGTGCCAGCAGCCAGAGGACACAGTACGAGCAGTACTTC.

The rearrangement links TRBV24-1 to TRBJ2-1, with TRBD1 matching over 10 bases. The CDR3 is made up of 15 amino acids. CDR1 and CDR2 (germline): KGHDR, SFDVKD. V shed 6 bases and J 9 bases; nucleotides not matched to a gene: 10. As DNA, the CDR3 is TGTGCCACCAGTACCGGGACAGGGGTGGGAGGTGAGCAGTTCTTC. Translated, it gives CATSTGTGVGGEQFF.

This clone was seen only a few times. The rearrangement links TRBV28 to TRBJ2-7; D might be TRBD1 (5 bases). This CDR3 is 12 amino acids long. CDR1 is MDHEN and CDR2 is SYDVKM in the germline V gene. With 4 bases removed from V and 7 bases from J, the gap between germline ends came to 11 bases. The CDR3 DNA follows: TGTGCCAGCAGTTACAGGCCTAAGGAGCAGTACTTC. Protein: CASSYRPKEQYF.

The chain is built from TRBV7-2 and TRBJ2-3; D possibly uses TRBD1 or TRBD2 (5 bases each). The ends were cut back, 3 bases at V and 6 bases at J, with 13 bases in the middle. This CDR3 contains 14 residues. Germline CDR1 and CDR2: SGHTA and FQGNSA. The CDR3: CASSLIGKGDTQYF. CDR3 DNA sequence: TGTGCCAGCAGCTTGATCGGGAAGGGGGATACGCAGTATTTT.

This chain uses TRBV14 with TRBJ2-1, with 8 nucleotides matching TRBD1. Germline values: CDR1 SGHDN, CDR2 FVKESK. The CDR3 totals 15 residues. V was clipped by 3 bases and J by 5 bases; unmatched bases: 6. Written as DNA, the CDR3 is TGTGCCAGCAGCCAGGCTGGGACAGGTGACAATGAGCAGTTCTTC. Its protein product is CASSQAGTGDNEQFF.